One and the same sample provided the 2 T cell receptor beta chains below, sequenced in a study of human T cells and chemical hapten exposure. As for time point: patch test 3, about 24 weeks after DPC sensitization. Described treatment: therapeutic diphenylcyclopropenone sensitization with weekly scalp DPC. TCRdb reprocessed the RACE reads with MiXCR, giving one entry per CDR3 protein. Among approximately 88,000 distinct CDR3 sequences listed, 13% were seen once. The starting material was whole blood, obtained in connection with sensitization to the hapten diphenylcyclopropenone (DPC). The receptor source for this set is a woman aged 50 to 60 with alopecia areata. Some clones in this sample may be carry-over from other donors' samples.

This clonotype was counted a few times. The chain has TRBV4-2 and TRBJ1-4; possible D gene TRBD1, 6 bases. CDR1 is LGHNA and CDR2 is YNFKEQ in the germline V gene. V lost 4 bases to trimming and J lost 0 bases, with 15 bases between them. This CDR3 is 17 amino acids long. CDR3 nucleotides: TGTGCCAGCAGCCTCGGACAGTTTAAAGCAACTAATGAAAAACTGTTTTTT. Its translation is CASSLGQFKATNEKLFF.

This clonotype was found many times. V is TRBV15 and J is TRBJ2-1, with 8 nucleotides matching TRBD1. The CDR3 contains 16 residues. The V gene's germline CDR1 is LNHNV and CDR2 YYDKDF (reference sequence). With 0 bases clipped from V and 3 bases from J, the junction kept 4 bases outside the gene matches. CDR3 bases: TGTGCCACCAGCAGAGACTCAGGGGGCTTCTACAATGAGCAGTTCTTC. Protein sequence: CATSRDSGGFYNEQFF.